These T cell receptor beta chains were read from a single sample in a study of T cell responses to AZD1222 COVID-19 vaccine. Clones were read by immunoSEQ multiplex PCR, and TCRdb kept only the in-frame ones, dropping some. The table includes about 89,000 clones, over 75% detected once. The starting material was peripheral blood, obtained 28 days after the second AZD1222 dose. These receptors all come from an adult who received the AZD1222 COVID-19 vaccine. CDR3s include the opening cysteine and the closing phenylalanine or tryptophan. A row's size may be missing; if present it is once, few, many or a size class.

>TRBV4-1|NA
CASSHDGYEQFF
>TRBV10-2|NA
CASRDGRHEKLFF
>TRBV9|NA
CASTGGAHTEAFF
>TRBV4-1|NA
CASSQDPGSSQPQHF
>TRBV2|NA
CASSEDRAYSGNTIYF
>TRBV30|once
CAWVGQSLHNSPLHF
>TRBV13|NA
CASSRGQGNTEAFF
>TRBV14|NA
CASSAYGQGMFAEAFF
>TRBV12-3/TRBV12-4|NA
CTQGRMDYGYTF
>TRBV11-2|NA
CASSSTLLDRATNEKLFF
>TRBV6-1|NA
CASSGNMGQGARYGYTF
>TRBV30|NA
CAWSSGIVMGSPLHF
>TRBV19|NA
CATATGTGSSEQYF
>TRBV7-3|NA
CASSPPGVGEQYF
>TRBV6-1|NA
CASSEFRGRGTFYGYTF
>TRBV7-9|once
CASLSDGTGYYGYTF
>TRBV6-6|NA
CASSYAQNQPQHF
>TRBV5-1|NA
CASSLVWANTGELFF
>TRBV18|NA
CASSPDRGGNTEAFF
>TRBV3-1/TRBV3-2|NA
CASSQKFGWETQYF
>TRBV6-6|NA
CASRRQGTNYEQYF
>TRBV6-5|NA
CASTDRDGGYTF
>TRBV11-3|NA
CASSSLQGRGQFF
>TRBV30|NA
CAWSPDQETQYF
>TRBV19|NA
CASSTPTGGSSYEQYF
>TRBV3-1/TRBV3-2|NA
CASSQEGSLSDNEQFF
>TRBV5-4|NA
CASRKRLAGTDTQYF
>TRBV30|NA
CAWSPYGGGNGYTF
>TRBV3-1/TRBV3-2|NA
CASSQEGHGGTDTQYF
>TRBV11-2|few
CASSYTNTGELFF
>TRBV2|NA
CASRGDSHHYGYTF
>TRBV19|NA
CASSHGGPQHF
>TRBV6-5|NA
CASRQGAYGYTF
>TRBV15|NA
CATSSPLTPGVHGYTF
>TRBV7-2|NA
CASSLGYRASYNSPLHF
>TRBV6-5|NA
CASSYSRGSTEAFF
>TRBV9|NA
CASSAGGGNEKLFF
>TRBV7-2|NA
CASSPSGVYTEAFF
>TRBV9|NA
CASSAGTSSYEQYF
>TRBV2|NA
CASSYTGVDGYTF
>TRBV12-3/TRBV12-4|NA
CASQQAGELFF
>TRBV11-2|NA
CASSLPSRLSGNTIYF
>TRBV2|NA
CASTHWEENSYNEQFF
>TRBV9|NA
CASSVAPGQGRDEQFF
>TRBV19|NA
CASSLGSLNTEAFF
>TRBV25-1|NA
CASSGGGGGKPQHF
>TRBV9|NA
CASSGTGAGANVLTF
>TRBV4-3|NA
CASSSRVYTEAFF
>TRBV19|NA
CASSRGEGSNQPQHF
>TRBV7-9|NA
CASSLVGQVYEQYF
>TRBV27|NA
CASSYQGSRQPQHF